These 27 T cell receptor beta chains share one sample of origin, sequenced in a study of blood T cell repertoires in COVID-19 (dated by TCRdb to the early 2020s). The protocol used for the library was the immunoSEQ multiplex PCR assay. TCRdb carries this immuneACCESS record with in-frame sequences only. Its versions omit some clonotypes, under half of them owing to an unresolved V gene in the studies checked, with the rest unexplained. This sample is represented by roughly 570,000 clones; 85% to 90% of them were singletons. In total, the top ten clones hold roughly 8.3% of the sample. Sequencing was done on a sample of peripheral blood. These receptor sequences come from a woman between 50 and 59 years old with COVID-19, enrolled during active disease.

This clone showed up just once. The chain combines TRBV11-2 with TRBJ2-1; 9 nucleotides agree with TRBD1. V dropped 4 bases and J dropped 9; count of bases not matched to a gene: 10. Germline loops: CDR1 SGHAT, CDR2 FQNNGV. The CDR3 length is 15 residues. Here the CDR3 reads CASSSSGTGLGEQFF. In nucleotides, the CDR3 is TGTGCCAGCAGCTCCTCCGGGACAGGGTTAGGTGAGCAGTTCTTC.

Notes on this clone: At the DNA level, this CDR3 is encoded by other sequences in the same sample as well. J is TRBJ2-1 and V is TRBV5-1; 8 nucleotides agree with TRBD2. Looked up from germline, CDR1 is SGHRS and CDR2 is YFSETQ. Unmatched junction bases numbered 3, after V lost 0 bases and J lost 4 bases. This CDR3 contains 15 residues. In DNA, the CDR3 is TGCGCCAGCAGCTTGGATCCGGGGGGGTACAATGAGCAGTTCTTC. Translating it yields CASSLDPGGYNEQFF.

The chain has TRBV4-1 and TRBJ1-1, with 9 bases aligning to TRBD1. Trimming took 0 bases from V and 5 from J; bases not matched to a gene: 7. Germline CDR1 and CDR2: MGHRA and YSYEKL. The CDR3 has 16 residues. Here the CDR3 reads CASSQEGGQGLTEAFF. CDR3 sequence (DNA): TGCGCCAGCAGCCAAGAGGGGGGACAGGGTTTAACTGAAGCTTTCTTT.

V usage is TRBV10-3 and J usage is TRBJ1-3, with 7 bases fitting TRBD1. This CDR3 contains 16 residues. CDR1 ENHRY and CDR2 SYGVKD come from the germline V gene. J gave up 0 bases and V 6 bases, and 8 bases lay outside the gene matches. The CDR3 protein is CAISPTGRDSGNTIYF. In DNA form, the CDR3 reads TGTGCCATCAGCCCGACAGGGAGAGACTCTGGAAACACCATATATTTT.

Many counts were recorded for this clone. The chain carries TRBV5-1 and TRBJ1-2, with 9 bases matching TRBD1. V lost 4 bases and J lost 4; bases outside the gene matches: 5. Looked up from germline, CDR1 is SGHRS and CDR2 is YFSETQ. This CDR3 contains 14 residues. The chain's CDR3 is CASSTGQGPYGYTF. CDR3 nucleotides: TGCGCCAGCAGCACGGGACAGGGCCCCTATGGCTACACCTTC.

The chain links TRBV27 to TRBJ1-2, with 8 bases that match TRBD1. This CDR3 spans 13 amino acids. The germline gives CDR1 MNHEY, CDR2 SMNVEV (reference sequence). The V gene end was trimmed by 4 bases and the J gene end by 8 bases; junction bases not matched to a gene: 6. The CDR3 sequence is CASSSQGAGGYTF. CDR3 sequence (DNA): TGTGCCAGCAGTTCCCAGGGGGCAGGAGGCTACACCTTC.

The gene calls are TRBV5-6 and TRBJ1-1; D unresolved. The CDR3 covers 15 residues. Germline V lookup: CDR1 SGHDT, CDR2 YYEEEE. Trimming took 1 base from V and 3 from J, leaving 13 bases between them. DNA for the CDR3: TGTGCCAGCAGCTTGACGGCCCTCGGGGACACTGAAGCTTTCTTT. Amino acids: CASSLTALGDTEAFF.

This CDR3 is CSVGEGTYYEQYF. The CDR3 DNA sequence: TGCAGCGTTGGGGAGGGGACCTACTACGAGCAGTACTTC. The V call is TRBV29-1, the J call TRBJ2-7; TRBD2 aligns across 7 bases. The CDR3 extends over 13 amino acids. Germline V gene data show CDR1 as SQVTM and CDR2 as ANQGSEA. The trim removed 4 bases at V and 3 bases at J, leaving 6 bases unmatched.

This chain connects TRBV6-5 to TRBJ2-1; TRBD2 aligns across 14 bases. The CDR3 is 13 amino acids. Germline loops: CDR1 MNHEY, CDR2 SVGAGI. J was trimmed by 14 bases and V by 5 bases; bases with no gene match: 5. This chain's CDR3 is CASSRLAGGRKFF. CDR3 in DNA: TGTGCCAGCAGTCGACTAGCGGGGGGGCGGAAGTTCTTC.

The rearrangement links TRBV6-6 to TRBJ1-3; D is possibly TRBD1 (6 bases). The V end was cut by 5 bases, the J end by 0 bases, with 11 bases between. Germline CDR1 MNHNY, CDR2 SVGAGI (reference sequence). The CDR3 has 15 amino acids. The CDR3 loop is CASSPRGNSGNTIYF. CDR3 nucleotide sequence: TGTGCCAGCAGTCCAAGGGGGAACTCTGGAAACACCATATATTTT.

Only a few counts were recorded for this clone. The chain combines TRBV19 with TRBJ1-2; D perhaps matches TRBD1 (6 bases). The V gene's germline CDR1 is LNHDA and CDR2 SQIVND (reference sequence). V lost 8 bases to trimming and J lost 1 base, with 26 bases between them. The CDR3 loop spans 18 amino acids. The CDR3 nucleotides read TGTGCCAGTCGTACCCCCCTCCCAGGGGCGACTGTTAACTATGGCTACACCTTC. Translating it yields CASRTPLPGATVNYGYTF.

CDR3: CASSPRTGGASEAFF. The CDR3, as DNA: TGTGCCAGCAGTCCCCGGACAGGCGGGGCAAGTGAAGCTTTCTTT. The chain carries TRBV25-1 and TRBJ1-1; 7 bases align to TRBD1. The V segment lost 5 bases and the J segment 7 bases; nucleotides outside the gene matches: 13. This CDR3 contains 15 residues. Germline V CDR1 and CDR2: MGHDK, SYGVNS.

The chain is built from TRBV2 and TRBJ1-2; D gene unclear. Trimming pared 4 bases from V and 0 bases from J, leaving 9 bases between. CDR1 and CDR2 (germline): SNHLY, FYNNEI. The CDR3 contains 14 residues. The CDR3 loop is CASSVSSSNYGYTF. DNA for the CDR3: TGTGCCAGCAGTGTGTCTTCCTCTAACTATGGCTACACCTTC. Supplemented by reference TRBV2 and TRBJ1-2, the full variable domain reads EPEVTQTPSHQVTQMGQEVILRCVPISNHLYFYWYRQILGQKVEFLVSFYNNEISEKSEIFDDQFSVERPDGSNFTLKIRSTKLEDSAMYFCASSVSSSNYGYTFGSGTRLTVV.

The genes are TRBV5-5 and TRBJ1-4, with 8 nucleotides matching TRBD1. V shed 1 base and J 8 bases; nucleotides not matched to a gene: 10. This CDR3 contains 16 residues. Germline CDR1 is SGHKS and CDR2 is YYEKEE (reference sequence). CDR3 bases: TGTGCCAGCAGCTTGAACCCGCGGACAGGGAACGAAAAACTGTTTTTT. Translation gives CASSLNPRTGNEKLFF.

The chain recombines TRBV27 with TRBJ1-2, with no clear D. Per the germline V gene, CDR1 is MNHEY and CDR2 is SMNVEV (reference sequence). Trimming pared 6 bases from V and 2 bases from J, leaving 10 bases between. The CDR3 covers 13 residues. The CDR3 region is CASRPGFNYGYTF. CDR3 DNA: TGTGCCAGCAGGCCGGGTTTCAACTATGGCTACACCTTC.

The CDR3 is CASSFYTGTGGNEQYF. The CDR3 coding sequence is TGTGCCAGCAGTTTCTACACCGGGACAGGGGGCAACGAGCAGTACTTC. The chain recombines TRBV27 with TRBJ2-7, with TRBD1 matching over 12 bases. Germline CDR1 reads MNHEY; CDR2 reads SMNVEV (reference sequence). The CDR3 totals 16 residues. Trimming at V came to 3 bases and at J to 5 bases, leaving 8 bases not matched to a gene.

The gene calls are TRBV2 and TRBJ1-3; D is undetermined. V was trimmed by 1 base and J by 7 bases, leaving 8 bases between them. The CDR3 totals 13 residues. CDR1 is SNHLY, CDR2 FYNNEI, per germline. CDR3 region: CASSEGGMNTIYF. In nucleotides, the CDR3 is TGTGCCAGCAGTGAAGGAGGGATGAACACCATATATTTT.

This rearrangement joins TRBV30 to TRBJ1-3; no firm D call. CDR3 length: 14 residues. Germline-derived CDR1 and CDR2 are GTSNPN and SVGIG (reference sequence). Trimming cost V 3 bases and J 3 bases, with 12 bases left between them. The CDR3 sequence: CAWSPSSSGNTIYF. The CDR3, as DNA: TGTGCCTGGAGCCCGAGCTCTAGTGGAAACACCATATATTTT.

The chain carries TRBV12-5 and TRBJ1-3, with D unresolved. Germline V gene lookup returns CDR1 LGHNT and CDR2 FRNRAP. Trimming left V 1 base short and J 0 bases short, with 7 bases between. The CDR3 is 15 residues long. CDR3 DNA: TGTGCTAGTGGTTTGGAGAAACTCTCTGGAAACACCATATATTTT. Residues: CASGLEKLSGNTIYF. Full variable domain (outside the CDR3, taken from reference TRBV12-5 and TRBJ1-3): DARVTQTPRHKVTEMGQEVTMRCQPILGHNTVFWYRQTMMQGLELLAYFRNRAPLDDSGMPKDRFSAEMPDATLATLKIQPSEPRDSAVYFCASGLEKLSGNTIYFGEGSWLTVV.

The chain links TRBV28 to TRBJ2-7, with D perhaps TRBD1 (5 bases). V was trimmed by 6 bases and J by 0 bases, leaving 12 bases between them. Per germline, CDR1 MDHEN and CDR2 SYDVKM. The CDR3 loop spans 14 amino acids. The CDR3 DNA follows: TGTGCCAGCAGCAGAGCAGGGAACTCCTACGAGCAGTACTTC. This gives the protein CASSRAGNSYEQYF.

V gene TRBV9 combines with J gene TRBJ2-1; D is ambiguous. Per the germline V gene, CDR1 is SGDLS and CDR2 is YYNGEE. The CDR3 length is 14 residues. Trimming removed 2 bases at V and 4 bases at J, with 10 bases between. The CDR3 here is CASSVSVGYNEQFF. In DNA, the CDR3 is TGTGCCAGCAGCGTCAGCGTTGGATACAATGAGCAGTTCTTC.

The chain uses TRBV27 and TRBJ1-1, with TRBD1 matching over 7 bases. J was trimmed by 7 bases and V by 11 bases; bases with no gene match: 13. The length of the CDR3 is 13 residues. The germline V gene encodes CDR1 MNHEY and CDR2 SMNVEV (reference sequence). Here the CDR3 DNA reads TGTGCCTCTCACCCAACGACAGGGATTGAAGCTTTCTTT. Encoded protein: CASHPTTGIEAFF.

V is TRBV30 and J is TRBJ2-6; 9 nucleotides line up with TRBD1. V shed 2 bases and J 0 bases; nucleotides not matched to a gene: 5. This CDR3 comprises 17 residues. In germline, CDR1 is GTSNPN, CDR2 SVGIG (reference sequence). CDR3 DNA: TGTGCCTGGAGTCTACAGGGGGCGCCCTCTGGGGCCAACGTCCTGACTTTC. The encoded protein is CAWSLQGAPSGANVLTF.

V gene TRBV19 combines with J gene TRBJ2-1, with D perhaps TRBD2 (5 bases). From germline, CDR1 is LNHDA and CDR2 SQIVND (reference sequence). V lost 3 bases, J lost 8 bases, and 17 bases lay in between. This CDR3 has 15 amino acids. The CDR3 region has the DNA TGTGCCAGTAGTATCGCTCGGGCAAGAGGGCATGAGCAGTTCTTC. It translates to CASSIARARGHEQFF.

The chain is built from TRBV11-3 and TRBJ1-1; 8 nucleotides agree with TRBD1. The CDR3 runs to 14 residues. V shed 5 bases, J shed 4 bases, and the junction held 6 bases outside the gene matches. Germline loops: CDR1 SGHNT, CDR2 YENEEA. The CDR3 reads CASSPTGVGTEAFF. CDR3 DNA: TGTGCCAGCAGCCCGACAGGGGTGGGCACTGAAGCTTTCTTT.

This chain uses TRBV6-1 with TRBJ2-7; 10 bases are a match to TRBD1. CDR1 and CDR2 from the germline V gene are MNHNS and SASEGT. The CDR3 is 14 residues long. V lost 3 bases, J lost 5 bases, and 4 bases stayed unmatched. For the CDR3, the DNA is TGTGCCAGCAGTGACCGGGACAGGGGCAACGAGCAGTACTTC. Amino acids: CASSDRDRGNEQYF.

This chain joins TRBV2 and TRBJ1-2; tentative D call: TRBD1 (5 bases). The ends were cut back, 7 bases at V and 2 bases at J, with 14 bases in the middle. This CDR3 is built from 14 residues. The germline CDR1 and CDR2 sequences are SNHLY and FYNNEI. The CDR3, as DNA: TGTGCCAGCAACCAACTGACAGTAAACTATGGCTACACCTTC. This sequence encodes CASNQLTVNYGYTF.